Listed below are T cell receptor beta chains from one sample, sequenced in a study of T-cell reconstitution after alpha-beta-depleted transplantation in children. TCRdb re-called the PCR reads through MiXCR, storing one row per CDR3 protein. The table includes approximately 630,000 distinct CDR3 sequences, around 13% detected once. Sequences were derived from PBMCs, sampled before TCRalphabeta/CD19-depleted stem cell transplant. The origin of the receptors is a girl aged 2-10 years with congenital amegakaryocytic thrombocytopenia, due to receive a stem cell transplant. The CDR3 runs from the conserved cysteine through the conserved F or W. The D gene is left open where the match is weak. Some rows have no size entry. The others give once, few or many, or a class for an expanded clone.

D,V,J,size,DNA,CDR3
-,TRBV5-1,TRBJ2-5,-,TGCGCCAGCAGCTTGGAGGGGCCAATGTCGGGAGAGACCCAGTACTTC,CASSLEGPMSGETQYF
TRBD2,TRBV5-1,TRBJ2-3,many,TGCGCCAGCAGCTACCGATTACTAGCGGGAGGGCCGACAGATACGCAGTATTTT,CASSYRLLAGGPTDTQYF
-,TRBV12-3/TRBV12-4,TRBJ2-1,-,TGTGCCAGCAGTCCCCTGAAGGGACCCTCCTACAATGAGCAGTTCTTC,CASSPLKGPSYNEQFF
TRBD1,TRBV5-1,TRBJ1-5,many,TGCGCCAGCAGCCCCTTGGACAGGAATCAGCCCCAGCATTTT,CASSPLDRNQPQHF
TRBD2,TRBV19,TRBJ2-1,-,TGTGCCAGTAGTGTACTAGCGGGAGCAGTCTACAATGCGCAGTTCTTC,CASSVLAGAVYNAQFF
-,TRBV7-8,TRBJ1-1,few,TGTGCCAGCAGCGCATCGGGACAACAGAACACTGAAGCTTTCTTT,CASSASGQQNTEAFF
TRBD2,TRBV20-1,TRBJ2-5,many,TGCAGTGCTAGAGATACGGCTAGCGGAGAGACCCAGTACTTC,CSARDTASGETQYF
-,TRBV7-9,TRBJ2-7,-,TGTGCCAGGGGCACCGGGATCCCCGGTGTGCAGTACTTC,CARGTGIPGVQYF
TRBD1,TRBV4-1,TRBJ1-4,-,TGCGCCAGCAGCCAAGATTTGACAGGGGCTAATGAAAAACTGTTTTTT,CASSQDLTGANEKLFF
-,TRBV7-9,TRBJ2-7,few,TGTGCCAGCAACCCCGGTGGTGGCTACGAGCAGTACTTC,CASNPGGGYEQYF
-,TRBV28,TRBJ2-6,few,TGTGCCAGCAGTTTGGCACAGTTTAAAGCCCCATCTGGGGCCAACGTCCTGACTTTC,CASSLAQFKAPSGANVLTF
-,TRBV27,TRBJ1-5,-,TGTGCCAGCAGTCTCCCTGCCCAGCATTTT,CASSLPAQHF
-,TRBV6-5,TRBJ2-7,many,TGTGCCAGCAGTTCACTTTCACTTCGGGACGGTTCCTACGAGCAGTACTTC,CASSSLSLRDGSYEQYF
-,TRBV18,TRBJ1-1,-,TGTGCCAGCTCACCACCGGGGTCTGGGCGGAACACTGAAGCTTTCTTT,CASSPPGSGRNTEAFF
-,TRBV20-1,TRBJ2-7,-,TGCAGTGCCGGGGACCAATACGAGCAGTACTTC,CSAGDQYEQYF
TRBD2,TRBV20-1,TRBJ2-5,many,TGCAGCCTTACCCCCTTTAGCGGGCAAGAGACCCAGTACTTC,CSLTPFSGQETQYF
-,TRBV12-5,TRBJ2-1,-,TGTGCTAGTGGTTGGGGGGCGGGATTATACAATGAGCAGTTCTTC,CASGWGAGLYNEQFF
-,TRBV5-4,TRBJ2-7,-,TGTGCCAGCAGCTCCGGACTCCTTTTCTACGAGCAGTACTTC,CASSSGLLFYEQYF
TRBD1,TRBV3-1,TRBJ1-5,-,TGTGCCAGCAGCCAAGGAACAGGGGAGCCCCAGCATTTT,CASSQGTGEPQHF
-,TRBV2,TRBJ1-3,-,TGTGCCAGCACTATAAATGTTAGAAACACCATATATTTT,CASTINVRNTIYF
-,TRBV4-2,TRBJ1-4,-,TGTGCCAGCAGCCAAGCAGCTGGGGTACATGAAAAACTGTTTTTT,CASSQAAGVHEKLFF
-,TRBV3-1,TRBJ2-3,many,TGTGCCAGCAGCCAACGACTAGTAGCAGATACGCAGTATTTT,CASSQRLVADTQYF
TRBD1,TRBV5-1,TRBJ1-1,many,TGCGCCAGCAGCTTCGACAGGGGCGGCACTGAAGCTTTCTTT,CASSFDRGGTEAFF
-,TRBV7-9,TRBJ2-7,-,TGTGCCAGCAGCTTACCCGGGAGTACCTACGAGCAGTACTTC,CASSLPGSTYEQYF
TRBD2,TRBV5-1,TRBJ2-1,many,TGCGCCAGCAGCTTGGAGGGTAGCGGGAACAATGAGCAGTTCTTC,CASSLEGSGNNEQFF
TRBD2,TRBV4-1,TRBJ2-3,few,TGCGCCAGCAGCCAGTTGCTAGCGGGCCTCACAGATACGCAGTATTTT,CASSQLLAGLTDTQYF
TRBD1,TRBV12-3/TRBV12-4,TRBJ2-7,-,TGTGCCAGCAGCCGCACACAGGGGTCCTACGAGCAGTACTTC,CASSRTQGSYEQYF
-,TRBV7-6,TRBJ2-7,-,TGTGCCAGCAGCTTAGGGGAAAGCGAGCAGTACTTC,CASSLGESEQYF
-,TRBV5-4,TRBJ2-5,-,TGTGCCAGCAGCTTGGTTCCAGGGGGGCGCCAAGAGACCCAGTACTTC,CASSLVPGGRQETQYF
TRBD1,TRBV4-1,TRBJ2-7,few,TGCGCCAGCAGCCAAGCGGGACAGGGCTCCTACGAGCAGTACTTC,CASSQAGQGSYEQYF
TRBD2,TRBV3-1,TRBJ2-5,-,TGTGCCAGCAGCCAAGGCTTAGCGGGGCAAGAGACCCAGTACTTC,CASSQGLAGQETQYF
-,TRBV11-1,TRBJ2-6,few,TGTGCCAGCAGCTTAAATGGTTGGACAGAGAATTCCTTCTCTGGGGCCAACGTCCTGACTTTC,CASSLNGWTENSFSGANVLTF
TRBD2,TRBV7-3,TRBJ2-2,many,TGTGCCAGCAGCTTAACCTCTCTGACTAGCGGGAGGACCGGGGAGCTGTTTTTT,CASSLTSLTSGRTGELFF
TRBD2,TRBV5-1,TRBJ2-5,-,TGCGCCAGCAGCGCCACTAGCGGGATGAGAGTGACCCAGTACTTC,CASSATSGMRVTQYF
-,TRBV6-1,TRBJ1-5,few,TGTGCCAGCAGTATCAGTGGCAATCAGCCCCAGCATTTT,CASSISGNQPQHF
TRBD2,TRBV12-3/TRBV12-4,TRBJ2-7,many,TGTGCCAGCGGGCTAGCGGGAGTCTACGAGCAGTACTTC,CASGLAGVYEQYF
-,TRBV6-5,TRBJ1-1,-,TGTGCCAGCAGTTACGCATGGAGGGTGGAGGGCCTGAACACTGAAGCTTTCTTT,CASSYAWRVEGLNTEAFF
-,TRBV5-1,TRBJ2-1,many,TGCGCCAGCACCCGCACGGACAGTATCAATGAGCAGTTCTTC,CASTRTDSINEQFF